These T cell receptor beta chains were read from a single sample in a study of T cells after yellow fever vaccination. One entry per CDR3 protein, called by TCRdb with MiXCR from the 5' RACE reads. This sample yields 340,000 or so distinct CDR3 sequences, of which approximately 12% are seen a single time; approximately 3.4% belongs to the top ten. The sample here was CD4+ T cells sorted from PBMCs, taken 15 days after the yellow fever booster vaccination. The receptors derive from a man younger than 35 who received the YFV17D yellow fever vaccine. The CDR3 runs from the conserved cysteine through the conserved F or W. Clone size is shown for a subset of rows, as once, few, many or a class of expanded clone.

clone_size,v_call,j_call,cdr3_aa
NA,TRBV28,TRBJ2-1,CASMVRFPNEQFF
few,TRBV4-3,TRBJ2-1,CASSQDIRQGGFDEQFF
NA,TRBV29-1,TRBJ2-1,CSVQRDRDYNEQFF
NA,TRBV5-4,TRBJ2-1,CASSLVRVHEQFF
many,TRBV4-2,TRBJ1-2,CASSQGSLGYGYTF
NA,TRBV5-1,TRBJ1-2,CASSLGELSGGYTF
NA,TRBV20-1,TRBJ1-1,CSARDRPNTEAFF
NA,TRBV4-3,TRBJ2-7,CASSHDQVRARLYF
NA,TRBV20-1,TRBJ1-4,CSASVTLNNEKLFF
NA,TRBV5-1,TRBJ1-6,CASSLAQAQALHF
NA,TRBV7-2,TRBJ2-1,CASSPQGGYNEQFF
few,TRBV4-1,TRBJ2-2,CASSQDLGARRLASTGELFF
many,TRBV5-1,TRBJ2-2,CASSLIENTGELFF
few,TRBV12-3/TRBV12-4,TRBJ2-1,CASSHGQGLGEQFF
NA,TRBV7-9,TRBJ2-5,CASSPTGAGKTQYF
many,TRBV5-1,TRBJ1-4,CASSLDGTNEKLFF
few,TRBV7-9,TRBJ2-3,CASSSTQGYTQYF
NA,TRBV6-5,TRBJ2-1,CASAPGSAGGPRSQFF
few,TRBV12-3/TRBV12-4,TRBJ1-1,CAWAGEGSTEAFF
few,TRBV7-2,TRBJ2-5,CASSLAAGEETQYF
many,TRBV7-9,TRBJ2-5,CASSLRASGGRETQYF
NA,TRBV20-1,TRBJ2-3,CSARPGTAGWKPMSDTQYF
few,TRBV12-3/TRBV12-4,TRBJ2-4,CASSLRQGEVAKNIQYF
many,TRBV4-3,TRBJ1-5,CASGVLLLTTNQPQHF
once,TRBV19,TRBJ1-5,CASSIEFGAEYSNQPQHF
many,TRBV7-6,TRBJ2-2,CASSLEGNTGELFF
many,TRBV7-9,TRBJ1-6,CASSFTDPPLHF
NA,TRBV28,TRBJ2-7,CASSSPGQGGSRHF
few,TRBV12-3/TRBV12-4,TRBJ2-3,CASSSYSGRSSSTDTQYF
NA,TRBV4-1,TRBJ1-1,CASSQPTGIPEAFF
many,TRBV4-1,TRBJ2-1,CASSPRRTDNEQFF
many,TRBV7-2,TRBJ2-1,CASSRRGLGGGIYNEQFF
many,TRBV5-1,TRBJ1-2,CASSPDGDYGYTF
few,TRBV10-3,TRBJ2-3,CAISELAGGGDTQYF
few,TRBV12-3/TRBV12-4,TRBJ2-1,CASSGTSGGTYNEQFF
few,TRBV4-3,TRBJ2-3,CASSPGLAGRSTDTQYF
many,TRBV5-1,TRBJ1-6,CASCDRDNSPLHF
few,TRBV12-3/TRBV12-4,TRBJ2-7,CASSLRGGSSYEQYF
once,TRBV30,TRBJ1-6,CAWSVVGSSPLHF
many,TRBV6-5,TRBJ1-1,CASSPLRKNTEAFF
few,TRBV9,TRBJ1-6,CASSVEGQATPLHF
NA,TRBV5-4,TRBJ1-2,CASSSVGQDGYTF
NA,TRBV6-1,TRBJ1-5,CASRTDRDQPQHF
NA,TRBV5-6,TRBJ2-7,CASSRNRNPVYEQYF
NA,TRBV20-1,TRBJ2-7,CSATGTGSSYEQYF
NA,TRBV2,TRBJ2-5,CASAGIFETQYF
NA,TRBV2,TRBJ2-3,CASSAQQVPQYF
NA,TRBV30,TRBJ2-3,CAWKASPERSTDTQYF
few,TRBV11-1,TRBJ2-3,CASSLMEGGPTDTQYF